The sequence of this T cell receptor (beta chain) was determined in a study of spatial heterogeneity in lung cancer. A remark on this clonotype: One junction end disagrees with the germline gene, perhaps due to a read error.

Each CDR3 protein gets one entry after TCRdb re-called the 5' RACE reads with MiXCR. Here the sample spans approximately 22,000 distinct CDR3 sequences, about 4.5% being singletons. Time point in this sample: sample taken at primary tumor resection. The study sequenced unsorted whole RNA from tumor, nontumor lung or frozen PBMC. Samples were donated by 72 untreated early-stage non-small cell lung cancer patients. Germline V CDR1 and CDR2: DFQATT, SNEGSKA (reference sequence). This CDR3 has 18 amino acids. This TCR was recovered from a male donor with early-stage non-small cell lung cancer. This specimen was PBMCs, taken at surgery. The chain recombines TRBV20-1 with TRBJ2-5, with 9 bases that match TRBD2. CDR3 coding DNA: TGCAGTGCTAGAGTTCCATCGGGAGAGCGGGGGGCACAAGAGTCCCAGTACTTC. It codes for CSARVPSGERGAQESQYF.